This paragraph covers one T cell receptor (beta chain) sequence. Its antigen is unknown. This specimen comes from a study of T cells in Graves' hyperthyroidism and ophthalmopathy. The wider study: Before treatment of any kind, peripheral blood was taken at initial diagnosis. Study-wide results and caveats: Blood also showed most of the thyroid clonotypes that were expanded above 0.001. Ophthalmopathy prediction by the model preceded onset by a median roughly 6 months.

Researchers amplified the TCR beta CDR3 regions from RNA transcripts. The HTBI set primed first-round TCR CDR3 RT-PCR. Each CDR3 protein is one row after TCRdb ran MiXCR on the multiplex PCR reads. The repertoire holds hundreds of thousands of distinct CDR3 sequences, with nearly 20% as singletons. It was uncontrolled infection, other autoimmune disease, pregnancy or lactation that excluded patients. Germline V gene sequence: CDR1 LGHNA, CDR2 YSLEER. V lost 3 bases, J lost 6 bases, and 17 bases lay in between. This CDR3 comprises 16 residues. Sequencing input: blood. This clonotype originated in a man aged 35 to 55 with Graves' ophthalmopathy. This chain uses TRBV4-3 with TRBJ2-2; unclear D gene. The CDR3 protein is CASSQSVGVVAGELFF. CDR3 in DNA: TGCGCCAGCAGCCAGTCCGTTGGGGTTGTGGCCGGGGAGCTGTTTTTT.